A single sample gave rise to the 9 T cell receptor beta chains below, sequenced in a study of blood T cell repertoires in COVID-19. Profiled with immunoSEQ multiplex PCR; TCRdb holds only in-frame clones, not every one. Here the sample spans some 170,000 clones, about 92% being singletons. The sample taken for sequencing was peripheral blood. These TCRs come from a man aged 55 to 70 with active or convalescent COVID-19.

This chain links TRBV5-4 with TRBJ1-2; the D is unclear. Germline-derived CDR1 and CDR2 are SGHNT and YYREEE (reference sequence). V shed 4 bases and J shed 8 bases, with 9 bases lying between them. This CDR3 contains 11 residues. The CDR3 nucleotides read TGTGCCAGCAGCGCGGCATGGGGCTACACCTTC. Its translation is CASSAAWGYTF.

This rearrangement joins TRBV4-1 to TRBJ1-1; unclear D gene. Germline CDR1 is MGHRA and CDR2 is YSYEKL. The V and J ends lost 6 bases and 1 base respectively, with 9 bases between them. This CDR3 contains 13 residues. DNA of the CDR3: TGCGCCAGCAGGTCCACAAAGAACACTGAAGCTTTCTTT. Translating it yields CASRSTKNTEAFF.

Only a few counts were recorded for this clone. V gene TRBV6-5 combines with J gene TRBJ1-1; D call uncertain. The CDR3 loop spans 15 amino acids. The germline V gene has CDR1 MNHEY and CDR2 SVGAGI. With 0 bases removed from V and 1 base from J, the gap between germline ends came to 9 bases. CDR3 amino acids: CASSYSRTSNTEAFF. The CDR3, as DNA: TGTGCCAGCAGTTACTCCCGGACTTCGAACACTGAAGCTTTCTTT.

The chain is built from TRBV6-1 and TRBJ2-1; 9 bases are a match to TRBD2. CDR3 length: 16 amino acids. Germline V lookup: CDR1 MNHNS, CDR2 SASEGT. V dropped 4 bases and J dropped 0; count of bases not matched to a gene: 4. The CDR3 DNA reads as TGTGCCAGCAGTGCTTATAGCGGGAGCTCCTACAATGAGCAGTTCTTC. Residues: CASSAYSGSSYNEQFF.

The chain links TRBV5-1 to TRBJ1-5; D remains ambiguous. The CDR3 consists of 15 residues. Germline V lookup: CDR1 SGHRS, CDR2 YFSETQ. V was clipped by 1 base and J by 1 base, with 9 bases between them. The DNA for the CDR3 is TGCGCCAGCAGCTTGAGCGCCGAAAGCAATCAGCCCCAGCATTTT. Translation gives CASSLSAESNQPQHF.

This chain links TRBV12-3 or TRBV12-4 with TRBJ1-4; D unresolved. The CDR3 spans 12 residues. The V and J ends lost 6 bases and 7 bases respectively, with 9 bases between them. CDR3 amino acids: CASSQLAEKLFF. DNA of the CDR3: TGTGCCAGCAGCCAACTTGCTGAAAAACTGTTTTTT.

The rearrangement uses TRBV6-2 or TRBV6-3 and TRBJ1-1, with a weak D call TRBD1 (5 bases). The CDR3 contains 19 residues. Germline CDR1 reads MNHEY; CDR2 reads SVGEGT. The V end lost 0 bases, the J end lost 1 base, and 21 bases lay between the germline ends. The CDR3 region is CASSYSTRGLLYGNTEAFF. The CDR3 DNA follows: TGTGCCAGCAGTTACTCGACGCGGGGCCTACTTTATGGGAACACTGAAGCTTTCTTT.

This chain connects TRBV2 to TRBJ2-1; 9 bases align to TRBD2. Per germline, CDR1 SNHLY and CDR2 FYNNEI. J was trimmed by 9 bases and V by 6 bases; bases with no gene match: 9. CDR3 length: 14 amino acids. The chain's CDR3 is CASRVWAGGPEQFF. CDR3 nucleotides: TGTGCCAGCAGGGTGTGGGCGGGAGGGCCTGAGCAGTTCTTC.

This clone was picked up a small number of times. This rearrangement joins TRBV27 to TRBJ1-1; possible D gene TRBD1, 6 bases. The V end was cut by 5 bases, the J end by 1 base, with 8 bases between. Germline V gives CDR1 MNHEY, CDR2 SMNVEV (reference sequence). This CDR3 is 13 amino acids long. The CDR3 DNA sequence: TGTGCCAGCAGTCAGGGGCGGAACACTGAAGCTTTCTTT. Translated, it gives CASSQGRNTEAFF.